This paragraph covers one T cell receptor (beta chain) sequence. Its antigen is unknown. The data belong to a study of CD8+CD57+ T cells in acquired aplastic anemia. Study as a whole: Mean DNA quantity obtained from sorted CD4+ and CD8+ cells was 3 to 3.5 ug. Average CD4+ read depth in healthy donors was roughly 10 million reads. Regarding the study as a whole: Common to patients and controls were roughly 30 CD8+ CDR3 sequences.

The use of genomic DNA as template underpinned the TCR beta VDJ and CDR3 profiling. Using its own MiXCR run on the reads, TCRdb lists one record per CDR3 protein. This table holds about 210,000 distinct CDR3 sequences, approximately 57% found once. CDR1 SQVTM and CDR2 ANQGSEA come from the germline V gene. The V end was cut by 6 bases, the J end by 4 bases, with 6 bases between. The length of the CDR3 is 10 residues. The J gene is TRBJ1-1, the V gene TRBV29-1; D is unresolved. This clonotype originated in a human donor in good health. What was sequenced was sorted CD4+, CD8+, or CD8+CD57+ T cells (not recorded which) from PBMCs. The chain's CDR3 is CSVGSTEAFF. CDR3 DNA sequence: TGCAGCGTAGGCTCCACTGAAGCTTTCTTT.